This T cell receptor beta chain originates from a study of blood T cell repertoires in COVID-19. Study details: There were acute and convalescent COVID-19 samples, and they came from the United States, Italy and Spain. PBMCs, B-cell-depleted T cells, or T cells provided the cDNA or gDNA that made up the material.

As originally analysed: Quantification of nucleated cells was approximated via reference gene primer amplification. The table came from immunoSEQ multiplex PCR; TCRdb's copy has only in-frame clones and leaves some out. V and J calls and clone size follow that table, whereas D and trimming were derived from the DNA. This table holds more than 150,000 clones, roughly nine tenths found once. This CDR3 spans 20 amino acids. Germline V gene data show CDR1 as LNHNV and CDR2 as YYDKDF (reference sequence). V gave up 0 bases and J gave up 2 bases; unmatched junction bases: 14. This clone has only one observation.

Sequencing was carried out using peripheral blood. The chain uses TRBV15 and TRBJ2-7, with TRBD1 matching over 12 bases. The clonotype comes from an older man with active or convalescent COVID-19. CDR3 bases: TGTGCCACCAGCAGAGACCCCCCTTGGATGGGACAGGGGGCCCCCTACGAGCAGTACTTC. Translated, it gives CATSRDPPWMGQGAPYEQYF. The full variable domain, completed using reference TRBV15 and TRBJ2-7, is DAMVIQNPRYQVTQFGKPVTLSCSQTLNHNVMYWYQQKSSQAPKLLFHYYDKDFNNEADTPDNFQSRRPNTSFCFLDIRSPGLGDTAMYLCATSRDPPWMGQGAPYEQYFGPGTRLTVT.